The 9 T cell receptor beta chains in this list originate from one sample, sequenced in a study of identifying expanded T cells in peripheral blood. The method was immunoSEQ multiplex PCR; TCRdb's version includes in-frame clones alone and lacks a portion of them. Altogether more than 75,000 clones are present, about 90% being singletons, with the ten largest covering around 5.6%. Sequencing was carried out using blood. These receptors all stem from a person aged 18 to 69 in good health.

The rearrangement uses TRBV7-2 and TRBJ2-7, with D possibly TRBD1 on 5 matching bases. CDR3 length equals 14 residues. Germline V CDR1 and CDR2: SGHTA, FQGNSA. The V gene lost 6 bases and the J gene lost 3 bases, with 15 bases spanning the gap. CDR3 residues: CASRPDRSYYEQYF. The CDR3 DNA reads TGTGCCAGCAGACCCGACAGAAGCTACTACGAGCAGTACTTC.

Only one count was recorded for this clone. This rearrangement joins TRBV9 to TRBJ2-3; 9 bases fit TRBD2. This CDR3 has 15 residues. Per germline, CDR1 SGDLS and CDR2 YYNGEE. The trim removed 4 bases at V and 4 bases at J, leaving 7 bases unmatched. CDR3 nucleotide sequence: TGTGCCAGCAGCTCAAGCGGGGGGACCCCAGATACGCAGTATTTT. Encoded protein: CASSSSGGTPDTQYF.

The chain joins TRBV5-1 to TRBJ1-6, with D tentatively TRBD1 (5 bases). The V and J ends lost 4 bases and 10 bases respectively, with 15 bases between them. The germline V gene encodes CDR1 SGHRS and CDR2 YFSETQ. The CDR3 contains 14 residues. The CDR3 bases are TGCGCCAGCAGCGAGGGGCCAGACACCTCACCCCTCCACTTT. This gives the protein CASSEGPDTSPLHF.

J is TRBJ2-2 and V is TRBV9, with 7 bases matching TRBD2. The trim removed 6 bases at V and 0 bases at J, leaving 5 bases unmatched. Per germline, CDR1 SGDLS and CDR2 YYNGEE. This CDR3 has 15 amino acids. CDR3 bases: TGTGCCAGCACCTGGGGGGGAACGAACACCGGGGAGCTGTTTTTT. Translation gives CASTWGGTNTGELFF.

This chain connects TRBV5-1 to TRBJ2-1, with D possibly TRBD1 on 6 matching bases. CDR1 is SGHRS, CDR2 YFSETQ, per germline. Trimming removed 1 base from V and 4 bases from J, with 9 bases in between. CDR3 length: 14 amino acids. The CDR3 loop reads CASSLKQGYNEQFF. The CDR3, as DNA: TGCGCCAGCAGCTTGAAACAGGGATACAATGAGCAGTTCTTC.

The V call is TRBV14, the J call TRBJ1-1; D perhaps matches TRBD1 (6 bases). Between the trimmed V and J ends, which lost 3 bases and 8 bases, there was a span of 7 bases. The CDR3 contains 11 residues. Per the germline V gene, CDR1 is SGHDN and CDR2 is FVKESK. The CDR3 protein is CASSQDREAFF. In nucleotides, the CDR3 is TGTGCCAGCAGCCAGGACAGAGAAGCTTTCTTT.

The chain recombines TRBV7-2 with TRBJ1-3, with TRBD1 matching 7 bases. This CDR3 comprises 13 residues. The ends lost 8 bases at V and 10 bases at J; junction bases unmatched: 11. Per germline, CDR1 SGHTA and CDR2 FQGNSA. The CDR3 bases are TGTGCCAGCCAGAGGGGGCGGGAGGCGACCATATATTTT. It encodes CASQRGREATIYF. Looking up the rest from reference TRBV7-2 and TRBJ1-3 gives the full variable domain: GAGVSQSPSNKVTEKGKDVELRCDPISGHTALYWYRQSLGQGLEFLIYFQGNSAPDKSGLPSDRFSAERTGGSVSTLTIQRTQQEDSAVYLCASQRGREATIYFGEGSWLTVV.

V and J are TRBV5-1 and TRBJ1-3; D remains unclear. Trimming took off 4 bases at V and 0 bases at J, with 20 bases between the two ends. This CDR3 spans 18 amino acids. CDR1 is SGHRS and CDR2 is YFSETQ in the germline V gene. Written as DNA, the CDR3 is TGCGCCAGCAGCCCGACGAATGATTACGAGCGCTCTGGAAACACCATATATTTT. This gives the protein CASSPTNDYERSGNTIYF. Full variable domain (outside the CDR3, taken from reference TRBV5-1 and TRBJ1-3): KAGVTQTPRYLIKTRGQQVTLSCSPISGHRSVSWYQQTPGQGLQFLFEYFSETQRNKGNFPGRFSGRQFSNSRSEMNVSTLELGDSALYLCASSPTNDYERSGNTIYFGEGSWLTVV.

On this clone: The same CDR3 is also encoded by other DNA sequences in this sample. The V call is TRBV7-9, the J call TRBJ2-7; a weak D match, TRBD2 (6 bases). V was trimmed by 5 bases and J by 4 bases, leaving 9 bases between them. This CDR3 has 12 residues. CDR1 is SEHNR, CDR2 FQNEAQ, per germline (reference sequence). In DNA form, the CDR3 reads TGTGCCAGCAGCAGCGGGCCATACGAGCAGTACTTC. It codes for CASSSGPYEQYF.